Reported below is one T cell receptor beta chain. This CDR3 contains 14 residues. Losses at the gene ends were 7 bases for V and 5 bases for J; bases not matched to a gene: 13. Germline CDR1 is SQVTM and CDR2 is ANQGSEA. The sample is drawn from a study of blood T cell repertoires in COVID-19. Study-wide background: The United States, Italy and Spain supplied acute and convalescent COVID-19 samples. PBMCs, B-cell-depleted T cells, or T cells were the source of the cDNA or gDNA that made up the material.

Original handling: Amplification of reference gene primers was used by the study to estimate nucleated cell counts. Generated by immunoSEQ multiplex PCR, the TCRdb table keeps only in-frame clones and is missing some. D and trimming come from the DNA, and the V and J calls and clone size come from that table. The data contain approximately 160,000 clones, 84% of them singletons. The specimen sequenced was peripheral blood. The sequence came from a man aged 35-49 years who had recovered from COVID-19. This chain links TRBV29-1 with TRBJ2-7, with 8 bases that match TRBD1. The DNA of the CDR3 is TGCAGCGCGTCCCCCAGAGACAGGGGAAACGAGCAGTACTTC. It encodes CSASPRDRGNEQYF.